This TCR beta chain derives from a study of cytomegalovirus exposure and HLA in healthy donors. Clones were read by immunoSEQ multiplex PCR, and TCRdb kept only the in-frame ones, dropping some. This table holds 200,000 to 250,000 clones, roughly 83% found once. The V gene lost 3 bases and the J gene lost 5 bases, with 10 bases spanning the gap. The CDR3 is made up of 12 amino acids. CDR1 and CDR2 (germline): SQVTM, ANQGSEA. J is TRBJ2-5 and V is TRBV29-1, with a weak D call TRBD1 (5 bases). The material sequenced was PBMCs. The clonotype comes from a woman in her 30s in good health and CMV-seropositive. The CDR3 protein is CSVDKGPETQYF. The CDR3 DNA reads TGCAGCGTTGATAAGGGGCCTGAGACCCAGTACTTC.